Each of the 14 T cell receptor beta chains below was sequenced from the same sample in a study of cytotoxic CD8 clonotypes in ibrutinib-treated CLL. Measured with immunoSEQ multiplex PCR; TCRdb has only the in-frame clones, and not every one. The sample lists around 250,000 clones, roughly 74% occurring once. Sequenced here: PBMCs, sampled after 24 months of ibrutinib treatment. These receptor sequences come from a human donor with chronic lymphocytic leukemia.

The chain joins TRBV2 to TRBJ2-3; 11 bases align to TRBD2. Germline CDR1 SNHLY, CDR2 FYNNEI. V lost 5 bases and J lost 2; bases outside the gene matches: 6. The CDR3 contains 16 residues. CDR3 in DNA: TGTGCCAGCAGTCCCGGGACTAGCGGCTTCACAGATACGCAGTATTTT. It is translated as CASSPGTSGFTDTQYF.

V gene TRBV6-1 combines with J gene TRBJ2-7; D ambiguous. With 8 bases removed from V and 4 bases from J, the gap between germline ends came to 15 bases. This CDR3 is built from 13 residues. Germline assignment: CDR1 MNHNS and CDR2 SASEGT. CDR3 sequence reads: CASDTIGQYEQYF. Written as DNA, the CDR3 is TGTGCCAGCGACACAATAGGGCAATACGAGCAGTACTTC.

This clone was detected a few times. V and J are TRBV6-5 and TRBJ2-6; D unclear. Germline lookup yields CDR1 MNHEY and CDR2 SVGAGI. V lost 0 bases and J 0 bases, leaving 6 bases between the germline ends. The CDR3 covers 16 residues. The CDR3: CASSYSTTSGANVLTF. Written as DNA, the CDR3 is TGTGCCAGCAGTTACTCGACAACCTCTGGGGCCAACGTCCTGACTTTC.

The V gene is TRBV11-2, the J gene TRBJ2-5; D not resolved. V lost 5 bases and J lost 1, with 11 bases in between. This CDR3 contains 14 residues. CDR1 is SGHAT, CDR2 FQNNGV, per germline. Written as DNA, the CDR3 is TGTGCCAGCAGCCCAAGACTTGTCCAAGAGACCCAGTACTTC. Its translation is CASSPRLVQETQYF.

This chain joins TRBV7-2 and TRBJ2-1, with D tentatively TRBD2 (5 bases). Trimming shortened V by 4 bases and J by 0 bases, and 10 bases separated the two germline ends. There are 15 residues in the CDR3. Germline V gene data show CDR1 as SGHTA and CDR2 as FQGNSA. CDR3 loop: CASSSSGRSYNEQFF. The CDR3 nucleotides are TGTGCCAGCAGCTCAAGCGGCCGCTCCTACAATGAGCAGTTCTTC.

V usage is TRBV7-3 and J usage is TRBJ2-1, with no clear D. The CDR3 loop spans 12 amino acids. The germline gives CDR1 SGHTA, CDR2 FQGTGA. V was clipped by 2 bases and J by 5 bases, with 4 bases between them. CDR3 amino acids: CASSLGHNEQFF. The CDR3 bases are TGTGCCAGCAGCTTAGGTCACAATGAGCAGTTCTTC.

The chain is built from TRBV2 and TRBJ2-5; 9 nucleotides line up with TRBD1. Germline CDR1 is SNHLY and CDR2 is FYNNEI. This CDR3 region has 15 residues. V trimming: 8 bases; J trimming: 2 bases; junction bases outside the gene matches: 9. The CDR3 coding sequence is TGTGCCAGCCAACCGGGACAGGGTTTTCAAGAGACCCAGTACTTC. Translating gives CASQPGQGFQETQYF.

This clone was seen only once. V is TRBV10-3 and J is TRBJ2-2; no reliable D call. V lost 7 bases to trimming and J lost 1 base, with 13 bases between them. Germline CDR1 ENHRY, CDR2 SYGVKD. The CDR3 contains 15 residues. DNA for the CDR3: TGTGCCATCATCCCTGGGCCGGAGAACACCGGGGAGCTGTTTTTT. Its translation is CAIIPGPENTGELFF.

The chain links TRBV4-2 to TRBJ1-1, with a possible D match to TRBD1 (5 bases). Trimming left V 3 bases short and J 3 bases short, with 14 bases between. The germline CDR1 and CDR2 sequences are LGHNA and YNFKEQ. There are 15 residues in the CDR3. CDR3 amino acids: CASSQAPTDYTEAFF. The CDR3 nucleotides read TGTGCCAGCAGCCAGGCCCCGACAGACTACACTGAAGCTTTCTTT.

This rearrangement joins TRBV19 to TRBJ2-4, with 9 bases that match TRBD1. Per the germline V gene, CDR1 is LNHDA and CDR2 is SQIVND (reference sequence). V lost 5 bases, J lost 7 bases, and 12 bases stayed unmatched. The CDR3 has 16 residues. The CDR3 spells CASSPNPGQGRNIQYF. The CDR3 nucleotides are TGTGCCAGTAGTCCTAACCCGGGACAGGGTAGGAACATTCAGTACTTC.

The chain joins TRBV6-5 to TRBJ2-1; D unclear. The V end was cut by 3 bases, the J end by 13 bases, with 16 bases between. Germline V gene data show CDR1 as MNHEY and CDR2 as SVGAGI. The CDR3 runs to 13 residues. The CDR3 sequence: CASSYGSVQDQFF. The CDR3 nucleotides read TGTGCCAGCAGTTATGGAAGTGTACAAGACCAGTTCTTC.

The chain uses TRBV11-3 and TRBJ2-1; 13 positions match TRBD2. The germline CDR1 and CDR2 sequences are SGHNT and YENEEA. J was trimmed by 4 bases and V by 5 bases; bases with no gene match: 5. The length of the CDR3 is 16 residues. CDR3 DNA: TGTGCCAGCAGCCCCCGGACTAGCGGGAGATACAATGAGCAGTTCTTC. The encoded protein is CASSPRTSGRYNEQFF.

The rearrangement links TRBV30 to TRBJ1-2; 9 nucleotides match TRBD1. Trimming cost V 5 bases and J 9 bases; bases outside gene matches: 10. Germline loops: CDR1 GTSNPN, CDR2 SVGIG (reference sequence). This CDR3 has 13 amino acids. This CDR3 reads CAWAVGQGQSYTF. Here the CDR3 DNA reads TGTGCCTGGGCGGTGGGACAGGGCCAAAGCTACACCTTC.

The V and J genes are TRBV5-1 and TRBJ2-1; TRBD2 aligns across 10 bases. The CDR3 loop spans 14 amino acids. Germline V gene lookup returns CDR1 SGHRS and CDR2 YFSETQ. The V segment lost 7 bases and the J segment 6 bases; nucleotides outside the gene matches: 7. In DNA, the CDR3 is TGCGCCAGCCAAATACCTAGCGGGAGCAATGAGCAGTTCTTC. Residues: CASQIPSGSNEQFF.